One sample yielded the 23 T cell receptor beta chains listed below, sequenced in a study of blood T cells in healthy people across ages. A second PCR, run for roughly 7 to 12 cycles, used a sample-barcoded 5' primer plus a J-beta primer mix. TCRdb processed the 5' RACE reads anew with MiXCR; each CDR3 protein has one entry. The table shows approximately 1,100,000 distinct CDR3 sequences, with more than 40% occurring only once. Input material: blood. These receptors all come from an older woman in good health.

This chain joins TRBV4-2 and TRBJ2-1, with TRBD2 matching over 7 bases. This CDR3 is 15 amino acids long. Germline V gene lookup returns CDR1 LGHNA and CDR2 YNFKEQ. After removal of 3 bases from V and 0 bases from J, the junction contained 2 bases not matched to a gene. In DNA form, the CDR3 reads TGTGCCAGCAGCCATGGGACTACCTCCTACAATGAGCAGTTCTTC. The encoded protein is CASSHGTTSYNEQFF.

This rearrangement joins TRBV5-1 to TRBJ1-5; perhaps TRBD1 as D (6 bases). Trimming took off 0 bases at V and 5 bases at J, with 21 bases between the two ends. This CDR3 has 18 residues. The germline CDR1 and CDR2 sequences are SGHRS and YFSETQ. The CDR3 here is CASSLGLGAGWGDQPQHF. In DNA form, the CDR3 reads TGCGCCAGCAGCTTGGGCCTGGGGGCGGGTTGGGGGGATCAGCCCCAGCATTTT.

This clonotype was detected a few times. This clone may be a read error of a much larger clone one base away. J is TRBJ2-7 and V is TRBV7-8; 10 positions agree with TRBD2. The CDR3 is made up of 16 amino acids. J gave up 0 bases and V 5 bases, and 7 bases lay outside the gene matches. Germline loops: CDR1 SGHVS, CDR2 FQNEAQ. The CDR3 here is CASSLGLAESSYEQYF. The CDR3 DNA reads as TGTGCCAGCAGCCTAGGACTAGCGGAGAGCTCCTACGAGCAGTACTTC.

The chain joins TRBV11-2 to TRBJ2-5; D might be TRBD1 (5 bases). Germline values: CDR1 SGHAT, CDR2 FQNNGV. Trimming stripped 2 bases from V and 5 bases from J, with 21 bases between. CDR3 length: 17 amino acids. CDR3 amino acids: CASSLPVDPGSRETQYF. The CDR3 DNA reads TGTGCCAGCAGCTTACCCGTCGACCCAGGGTCGCGGGAGACCCAGTACTTC.

The rearrangement links TRBV20-1 to TRBJ1-2; possibly TRBD1 for D (6 bases). The CDR3 covers 15 residues. Germline V gives CDR1 DFQATT, CDR2 SNEGSKA (reference sequence). The CDR3 loop is CRADGGGGMNYGYTF. Here the CDR3 DNA reads TGCAGGGCGGACGGGGGAGGGGGTATGAACTATGGCTACACCTTC.

The CDR3 spells CASSLAQGGNTEAFF. CDR3 in DNA: TGTGCCAGCAGCTTAGCTCAGGGAGGTAACACTGAAGCTTTCTTT. The chain combines TRBV13 with TRBJ1-1; D may be TRBD1 (5 bases). The germline gives CDR1 PRHDT, CDR2 FYEKMQ (reference sequence). This CDR3 has 15 residues. V was shortened by 1 base and J by 2 bases, with 11 bases between the two germline ends.

The gene calls are TRBV6-1 and TRBJ2-1; the D gene could be TRBD1 or TRBD2 (6 bases each). Germline values: CDR1 MNHNS, CDR2 SASEGT. The CDR3 loop spans 15 amino acids. The V end lost 3 bases, the J end lost 10 bases, and 19 bases lay between the germline ends. CDR3 amino acids: CASSDISPRGREQFF. CDR3 DNA: TGTGCCAGCAGTGATATATCCCCCCGGGGGCGGGAGCAGTTCTTC.

J is TRBJ1-2 and V is TRBV6-5, with D unresolved. The V end was cut by 0 bases, the J end by 3 bases, with 11 bases between. The germline V gene has CDR1 MNHEY and CDR2 SVGAGI. The CDR3 runs 15 residues. In DNA, the CDR3 is TGTGCCAGCAGTTACTCGAGAGAACAGTACTATGGCTACACCTTC. Its protein product is CASSYSREQYYGYTF.

The chain couples TRBV9 to TRBJ2-1, with 14 bases matching TRBD2. CDR1 and CDR2 from the germline V gene are SGDLS and YYNGEE. V lost 0 bases to trimming and J lost 10 bases; unmatched junction nucleotides: 3. The CDR3 extends over 15 amino acids. CDR3 sequence reads: CASSVEGTSGREQFF. The CDR3 DNA reads as TGTGCCAGCAGCGTAGAAGGGACTAGCGGGAGAGAGCAGTTCTTC.

This rearrangement joins TRBV5-6 to TRBJ2-7; D is possibly TRBD1 (5 bases). Trimming took 3 bases from V and 6 from J, leaving 16 bases between them. CDR3 length: 14 amino acids. In germline, CDR1 is SGHDT, CDR2 YYEEEE. In nucleotides, the CDR3 is TGTGCCAGCAGCTCCCTCATCATAGGGGCCGAGCAGTACTTC. This gives the protein CASSSLIIGAEQYF.

The chain carries TRBV10-2 and TRBJ2-1; 11 bases map to TRBD2. The junction had 5 bases not matched to a gene; V was cut back by 6 bases and J by 7 bases. The CDR3 spans 14 residues. The germline CDR1 and CDR2 sequences are WSHSY and SAAADI. The CDR3 spells CASRTSGRRNEQFF. CDR3 sequence (DNA): TGCGCCAGCAGAACTAGCGGGAGAAGGAATGAGCAGTTCTTC.

To note about this clonotype: Relative to the germline gene, one junction end is altered; a read error may explain this. The CDR3 region is CSIDRGDRGGNGYTF. Written as DNA, the CDR3 is TGCAGCATTGATCGCGGGGACAGGGGAGGGAATGGCTACACCTTC. The gene calls are TRBV29-1 and TRBJ1-2, with TRBD1 identical over 10 bases. Germline loops: CDR1 SQVTM, CDR2 ANQGSEA. The CDR3 totals 15 residues. Together with reference TRBV29-1 and TRBJ1-2, the CDR3 gives the full variable domain: SAVISQKPSRDICQRGTSLTIQCQVDSQVTMMFWYRQQPGQSLTLIATANQGSEATYESGFVIDKFPISRPNLTFSTLTVSNMSPEDSSIYLCSIDRGDRGGNGYTFGSGTRLTVV.

The rearrangement uses TRBV25-1 and TRBJ2-5; 12 positions agree with TRBD2. This CDR3 comprises 17 residues. Germline loops: CDR1 MGHDK, CDR2 SYGVNS. Trimming cost V 2 bases and J 4 bases; bases outside gene matches: 8. The CDR3 coding sequence is TGTGCCAGCAGTGAAGCCGGACTAGCGGGATTAGGAGAGACCCAGTACTTC. It is translated as CASSEAGLAGLGETQYF.

This chain connects TRBV15 to TRBJ2-1, with a possible D match to TRBD2 (5 bases). The V end was cut by 8 bases, the J end by 0 bases, with 14 bases between. Germline V lookup: CDR1 LNHNV, CDR2 YYDKDF (reference sequence). The CDR3 runs 15 residues. The CDR3 loop is CATGELVSSYNEQFF. CDR3 in DNA: TGTGCCACCGGCGAACTAGTTAGCTCCTACAATGAGCAGTTCTTC.

J is TRBJ1-1 and V is TRBV9, with D perhaps matching TRBD1 (5 bases). CDR3 length: 15 residues. Germline-derived CDR1 and CDR2 are SGDLS and YYNGEE. The V end was cut by 0 bases, the J end by 3 bases, with 12 bases between. The chain's CDR3 is CASSVVVRVDTEAFF. The CDR3 nucleotides read TGTGCCAGCAGCGTAGTGGTCAGGGTAGACACTGAAGCTTTCTTT.

This clonotype was detected only once. The chain carries TRBV3-1 and TRBJ2-5; 8 nucleotides line up with TRBD1. The tail of the sequence fits TRBJ2-7 better, so the J call may be wrong. This CDR3 comprises 14 residues. Germline V CDR1 and CDR2: LGHDT, YNNKEL (reference sequence). CDR3 bases: TGTGCCAGCAGCCAAGAATGGACAGGGAACGAGCAGTACTTC. Its translation: CASSQEWTGNEQYF.

J is TRBJ2-3 and V is TRBV4-1, with D possibly being TRBD2 (6 bases). The germline CDR1 and CDR2 sequences are MGHRA and YSYEKL. CDR3 length equals 15 residues. V was cut by 0 bases and J by 8 bases, with 15 bases left in between. CDR3 sequence: CASSQENSGRTTQYF. CDR3 in DNA: TGCGCCAGCAGCCAAGAAAACTCCGGGAGAACTACGCAGTATTTT.

For this clonotype: An end of the junction differs from the germline gene, which may be a read error. The gene calls are TRBV5-6 and TRBJ2-3; 9 bases align to TRBD1. The CDR3 sequence is 17 residues long. Germline CDR1 SGHDT, CDR2 YYEEEE. DNA of the CDR3: TGTGCCAGCAGTTTGGGGACAGGGAAGGAGCGCACAGATACGCAGTATTTT. Protein sequence: CASSLGTGKERTDTQYF.

The chain uses TRBV5-1 and TRBJ2-1, with D possibly matching TRBD2 (7 bases). The closer fit of TRBJ2-7 to the DNA end suggests the J call may be wrong. The length of the CDR3 is 17 residues. Germline lookup yields CDR1 SGHRS and CDR2 YFSETQ. CDR3 DNA sequence: TGCGCCAGCAGACTCGGGGGGCGGAGCGCGGCCTACAATGAGCAGTACTTC. The encoded protein is CASRLGGRSAAYNEQYF.

V is TRBV5-1 and J is TRBJ1-6, with D tentatively TRBD1 (6 bases). This CDR3 comprises 16 residues. V was cut by 0 bases and J by 7 bases, with 14 bases left in between. Germline-derived CDR1 and CDR2 are SGHRS and YFSETQ. CDR3 sequence (DNA): TGCGCCAGCAGCTTGGCTGAACAGGGCGCGAATTCACCCCTCCACTTT. It is translated as CASSLAEQGANSPLHF.

The chain recombines TRBV20-1 with TRBJ2-1; 7 nucleotides agree with TRBD2. The germline CDR1 and CDR2 sequences are DFQATT and SNEGSKA (reference sequence). Trimming removed 6 bases from V and 6 bases from J; junction bases left unmatched: 11. The CDR3 sequence is 14 residues long. CDR3 DNA sequence: TGCAGTGCGCCCGGGACGCGGGAGTTCAATGAGCAGTTCTTC. Residues: CSAPGTREFNEQFF.

J is TRBJ2-1 and V is TRBV7-2; D remains unclear. Germline CDR1 reads SGHTA; CDR2 reads FQGNSA. The CDR3 runs to 13 residues. V lost 1 base and J 9 bases, leaving 10 bases between the germline ends. The DNA for the CDR3 is TGTGCCAGCAGCTTAGTGTTCTTGGGTGAGCAGTTCTTC. Translating it yields CASSLVFLGEQFF.

V is TRBV28 and J is TRBJ2-4; D may be TRBD2 (6 bases). This CDR3 region has 17 residues. V shed 4 bases and J shed 0 bases, with 16 bases lying between them. Per the germline V gene, CDR1 is MDHEN and CDR2 is SYDVKM. Written as DNA, the CDR3 is TGTGCCAGCAGTTCGCCCCTCCAGGGACTAGCCAAAAACATTCAGTACTTC. It encodes CASSSPLQGLAKNIQYF.